This T cell receptor beta chain stems from a study of OX40 agonist ivuxolimab in advanced cancers. Study-wide background: Eligibility admitted prior anti-PD-1, anti-PD-L1 or anti-CTLA-4 therapy; 35% to 40% had some.

Measured with immunoSEQ multiplex PCR; TCRdb has only the in-frame clones, and not every one. The repertoire has approximately 68,000 clones, approximately 82% of them found once; the top ten carry 6.7%. Germline-derived CDR1 and CDR2 are SEHNR and FQNEAQ (reference sequence). CDR3 length equals 15 residues. The V end was cut by 1 base, the J end by 4 bases, with 12 bases between. The timepoints at which blood was sampled were baseline, cycle 4 day 1, and cycle 7 day 1. Notes on this clone: No antigen is known for it.

Study results and caveats: Among the lowest peripheral clonal expansion occurred in 0.1-3.0 mg/kg partial responders.

The rearrangement uses TRBV7-9 and TRBJ2-3, with TRBD2 as a possible D gene (6 bases). The source is an adult with an advanced solid tumor such as melanoma, head and neck, liver or kidney cancer. The sequences come from CD4+ or CD8+ T cells sorted from blood, collected in a trial of the OX40 agonist ivuxolimab. Written as DNA, the CDR3 is TGTGCCAGCAGCTTAGGGGGCGGGAAGGCAGATACGCAGTATTTT. Protein: CASSLGGGKADTQYF.